This TCR beta chain derives from a study of blood T cell repertoires in COVID-19. Germline-derived CDR1 and CDR2 are LGHNA and YSLEER. V was trimmed by 3 bases and J by 2 bases, leaving 4 bases between them. The CDR3 has 12 residues. In the original workflow: Nucleated cell counts were estimated from reference gene primer amplification. Some clones are missing from TCRdb's copy, which holds only in-frame ones; the method was immunoSEQ multiplex PCR. Clone size and the V and J calls come from that table; the DNA yielded D and trimming. The data contain about 100,000 clones, around four fifths of them singletons.

Sequenced input: peripheral blood. The V gene is TRBV4-3, the J gene TRBJ1-2; no clear D gene. The sequence was obtained from a man aged 65 to 79 with active or convalescent COVID-19. The DNA for the CDR3 is TGCGCCAGCAGCCAGAGAAACTATGGCTACACCTTC. This gives the protein CASSQRNYGYTF.